The sequence of this T cell receptor beta chain was determined in a study of CD8 T cells in ankylosing spondylitis. Study-level results: Within peripheral blood, clones linked to disease were CD8+ and relatively rare. Matched ankylosing spondylitis synovial fluid reportedly showed significant enrichment of disease-linked clones.

This clonotype has ten or more counts. Its antigen is not identified. TCRdb independently ran MiXCR on the 5' RACE reads; one entry per CDR3 protein. This table holds about 240,000 distinct CDR3 sequences, around 7.8% found once. This CDR3 is 12 amino acids long. Trimming removed 9 bases at V and 3 bases at J, with 6 bases between. Germline CDR1 and CDR2: LNHDA and SQIVND (reference sequence). V usage is TRBV19 and J usage is TRBJ2-6; a weak D match, TRBD2 (5 bases). This receptor was identified in a male donor with ankylosing spondylitis or in good health (not recorded which). Material: blood, either unsorted or a sorted T cell fraction (not recorded which). The CDR3 here is CASGDGANVLTF. CDR3 DNA: TGTGCCAGCGGGGATGGGGCCAACGTCCTGACTTTC.